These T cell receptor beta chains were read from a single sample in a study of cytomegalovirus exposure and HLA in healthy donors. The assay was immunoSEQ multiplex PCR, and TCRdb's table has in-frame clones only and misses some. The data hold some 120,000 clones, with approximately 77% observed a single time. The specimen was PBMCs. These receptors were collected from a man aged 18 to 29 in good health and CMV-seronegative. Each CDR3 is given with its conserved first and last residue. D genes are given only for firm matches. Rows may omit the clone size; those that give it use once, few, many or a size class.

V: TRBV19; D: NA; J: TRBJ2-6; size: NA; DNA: TGTGCCAGTAGTGCGGGCAGGGGCCTGGGGGCCAACGTCCTGACTTTC; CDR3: CASSAGRGLGANVLTF
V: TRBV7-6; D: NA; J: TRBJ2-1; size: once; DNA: TGTGCCAGCAGCTTAGCCCGGACAGTTGAGCAGTTCTTC; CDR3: CASSLARTVEQFF
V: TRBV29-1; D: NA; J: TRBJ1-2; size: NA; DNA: TGCAGCGTGTTGACAGCACATGGCTACACCTTC; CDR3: CSVLTAHGYTF
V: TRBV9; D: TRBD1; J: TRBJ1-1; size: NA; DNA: TGTGCCAGCAGCTCCAGGGGGACATCGAACACTGAAGCTTTCTTT; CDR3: CASSSRGTSNTEAFF
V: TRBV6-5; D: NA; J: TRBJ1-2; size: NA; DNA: TGTGCCAGCAAGGGCCACAGGGCCCCCTATGGCTACACCTTC; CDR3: CASKGHRAPYGYTF
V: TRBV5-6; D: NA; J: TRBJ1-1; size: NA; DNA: TGTGCCAGCAGCACAAGGGGGAACACTGAAGCTTTCTTT; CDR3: CASSTRGNTEAFF
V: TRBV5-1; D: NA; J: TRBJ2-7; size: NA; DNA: TGCGCCAGCAGCTTAATGGCGGCAGGGCCTACCTACGAGCAGTACTTC; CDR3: CASSLMAAGPTYEQYF
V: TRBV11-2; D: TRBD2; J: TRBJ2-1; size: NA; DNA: TGTGCCAGCAGCTTAAGCAGCGGGGGGGCCTTCAATGAGCAGTTCTTC; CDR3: CASSLSSGGAFNEQFF
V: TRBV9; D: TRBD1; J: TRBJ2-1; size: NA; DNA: TGTGCCAGCAGCGCAGGGGGACAGGGTCGGAATGAGCAGTTCTTC; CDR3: CASSAGGQGRNEQFF
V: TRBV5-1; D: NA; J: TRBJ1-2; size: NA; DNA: TGCGCCAGCAGCTTGGCTGAGTACTATGGCTACACCTTC; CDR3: CASSLAEYYGYTF
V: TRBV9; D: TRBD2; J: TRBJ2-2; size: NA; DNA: TGTGCCAGCCGAGCGGGGGACCCACCCGGGGAGCTGTTTTTT; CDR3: CASRAGDPPGELFF
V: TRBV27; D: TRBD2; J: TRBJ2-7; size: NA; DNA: TGTGCCAGCAGGGGACTAGATGGGCCCTACGAGCAGTACTTC; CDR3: CASRGLDGPYEQYF
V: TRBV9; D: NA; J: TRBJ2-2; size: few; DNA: TGTGCCAGCAGCGTAGTTGGGGGCGCGAACACCGGGGAGCTGTTTTTT; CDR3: CASSVVGGANTGELFF
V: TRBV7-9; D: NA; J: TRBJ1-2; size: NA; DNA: TGTGCCAGCAGTCAGAGGGCGAAGCCATATGGCTACACCTTC; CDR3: CASSQRAKPYGYTF
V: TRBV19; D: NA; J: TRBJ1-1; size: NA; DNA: TGTGCCAGCGCCCATGGAGGGATAACTGAAGCTTTCTTT; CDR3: CASAHGGITEAFF
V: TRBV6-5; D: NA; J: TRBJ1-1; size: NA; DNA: TGTGCCTCAATCCGGGACAAGAACACTGAAGCTTTCTTT; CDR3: CASIRDKNTEAFF
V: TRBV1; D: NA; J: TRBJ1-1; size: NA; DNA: TGCACCAGCAGCCAATGGGTCGGGTGCGGTGAAGCTTTCTTT; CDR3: CTSSQWVGCGEAFF
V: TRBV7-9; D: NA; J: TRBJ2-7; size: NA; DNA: TGTTCCAGCAGCCCCGGACTGGCGGGGGAGCAGTACTTC; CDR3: CSSSPGLAGEQYF
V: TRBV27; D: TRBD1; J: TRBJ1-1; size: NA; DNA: TGTGCCAGCAGTTTTTCGGGACAGCCGTTCACTGAAGCTTTCTTT; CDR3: CASSFSGQPFTEAFF
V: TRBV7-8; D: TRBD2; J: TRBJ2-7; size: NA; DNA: TGTGCCAGCAGCCCAGACGCGCTAGCGGGACCCTACGAGCAGTACTTC; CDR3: CASSPDALAGPYEQYF
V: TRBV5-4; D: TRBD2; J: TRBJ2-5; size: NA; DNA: TGTGCCAGCAGCTTGTTCGCTAGCGGGGCAAGGCACCAAGAGACCCAGTACTTC; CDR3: CASSLFASGARHQETQYF
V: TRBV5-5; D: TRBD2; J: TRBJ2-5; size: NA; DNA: TGTGCCAGCAGCTTGGGCACGGGGGGGCTATACGGGGAGACCCAGTACTTC; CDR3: CASSLGTGGLYGETQYF
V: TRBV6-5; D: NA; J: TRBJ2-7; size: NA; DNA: TGTGCCAGCAGTTACGGGGACGGCCGGGGGAACGAGCAGTACTTC; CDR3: CASSYGDGRGNEQYF
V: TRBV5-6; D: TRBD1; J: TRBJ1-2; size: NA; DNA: TGTGCCAGCAGCTTATACATCGGACAGGGGGTTGATGGCTACACCTTC; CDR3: CASSLYIGQGVDGYTF
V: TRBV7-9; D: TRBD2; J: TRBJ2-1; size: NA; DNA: TGTGCCAGCAGCTTAGTCGGCGGGGGTGCCTACAATGAGCAGTTCTTC; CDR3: CASSLVGGGAYNEQFF
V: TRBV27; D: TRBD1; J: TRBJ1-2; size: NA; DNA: TGTGCCAGCAGTTCGCGGACAGGGGACTATGGCTACACCTTC; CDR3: CASSSRTGDYGYTF
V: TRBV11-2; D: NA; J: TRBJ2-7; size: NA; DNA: TGTGCCAGCAGTCTTCAGGGTTCCTACGAGCAGTACTTC; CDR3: CASSLQGSYEQYF
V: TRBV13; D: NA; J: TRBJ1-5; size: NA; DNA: TGTGCCAGCAGCTCCCGGGACATGAGCAATCAGCCCCAGCATTTT; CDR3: CASSSRDMSNQPQHF
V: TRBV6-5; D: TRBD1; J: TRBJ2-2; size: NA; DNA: TGTGCCAGCAGCCCGGGACAGGGCCGCACCGGGGAGCTGTTTTTT; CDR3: CASSPGQGRTGELFF
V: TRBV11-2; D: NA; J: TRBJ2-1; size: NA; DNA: TGTGCCAGCAGCTTTAGTATAGGCGGTTCCTACAATGAGCAGTTCTTC; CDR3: CASSFSIGGSYNEQFF
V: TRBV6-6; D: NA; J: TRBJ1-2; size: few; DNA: TGTGCCAGCAGTACAGGAGCTCTGAATGGCTACACCTTC; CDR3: CASSTGALNGYTF
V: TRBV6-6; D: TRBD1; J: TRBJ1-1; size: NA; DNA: TGTGCTAGCAGTCCCGGGACAGGGTCTGAAGCTTTCTTT; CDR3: CASSPGTGSEAFF
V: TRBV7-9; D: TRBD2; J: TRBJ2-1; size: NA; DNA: TGTTCCAGCAGCTCTGCTAGCGGCTGGGGGAATGAGCAGTTCTTC; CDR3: CSSSSASGWGNEQFF
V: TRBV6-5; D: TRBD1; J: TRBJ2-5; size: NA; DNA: TGTGCCAGCAGCCGCGGGACAGGACAAGAGACCCAGTACTTC; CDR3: CASSRGTGQETQYF
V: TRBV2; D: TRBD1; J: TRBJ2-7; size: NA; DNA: TGTGCCAGCAGTGAACACCGGGACAGCTACGAGCAGTACTTC; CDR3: CASSEHRDSYEQYF
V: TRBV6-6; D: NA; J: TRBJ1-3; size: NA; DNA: TGTGCCTCTCGGGAGAGCTCTGGAAACACCATATATTTT; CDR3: CASRESSGNTIYF
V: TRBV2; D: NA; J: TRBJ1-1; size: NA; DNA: TGTGCCAGCAACAGGGATCTCAACACTGAAGCTTTCTTT; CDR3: CASNRDLNTEAFF
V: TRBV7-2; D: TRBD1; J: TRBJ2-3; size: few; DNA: TGTGCCAGCAGCCATAGACAGGGGAATGCAGATACGCAGTATTTT; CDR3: CASSHRQGNADTQYF
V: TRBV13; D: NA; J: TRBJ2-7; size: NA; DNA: TGTGCCAGCAGCTTAGCCCCACAGGGCCACGAGCAGTACTTC; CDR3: CASSLAPQGHEQYF
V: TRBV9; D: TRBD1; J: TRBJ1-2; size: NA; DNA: TGTGCCAGCAGCGTCGGGACAGGGACAAACTATGGCTACACCTTC; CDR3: CASSVGTGTNYGYTF
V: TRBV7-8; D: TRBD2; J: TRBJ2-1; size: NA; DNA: TGTGCCAGCAGCGACGGGGGGAGGTACAATGAGCAGTTCTTC; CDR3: CASSDGGRYNEQFF
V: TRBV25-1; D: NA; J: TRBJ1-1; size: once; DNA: TGTGCCAGCAGTGAATTAACGCAGGGTCGGGCTGAAGCTTTCTTT; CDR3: CASSELTQGRAEAFF
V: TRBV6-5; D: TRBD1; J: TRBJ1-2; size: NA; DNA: TGTGCCAGCAGTTACTCGAAGGACAGGGCCTATGGCTACACCTTC; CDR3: CASSYSKDRAYGYTF
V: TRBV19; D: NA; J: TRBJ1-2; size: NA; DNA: TGTGCCAGTAGTACCCCAGGACACGACTATGGCTACACCTTC; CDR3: CASSTPGHDYGYTF
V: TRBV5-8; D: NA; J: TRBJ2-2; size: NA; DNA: TGTGCCAGCAGAAGACAGCTTACGAACACCGGGGAGCTGTTTTTT; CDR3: CASRRQLTNTGELFF
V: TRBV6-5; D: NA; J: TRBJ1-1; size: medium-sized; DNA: TGTGCCAGCAGTTATGGGGGGTATAACACTGAAGCTTTCTTT; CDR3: CASSYGGYNTEAFF
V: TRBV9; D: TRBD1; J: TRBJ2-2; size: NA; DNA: TGTGCCAGCAGCGCGACCGGGACAGGGTACGGGGAGCTGTTTTTT; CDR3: CASSATGTGYGELFF
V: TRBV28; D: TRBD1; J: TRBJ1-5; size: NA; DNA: TGTGCCAGCAGTTTAATTCTCCGGGACAGGGAAGGCAATCAGCCCCAGCATTTT; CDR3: CASSLILRDREGNQPQHF
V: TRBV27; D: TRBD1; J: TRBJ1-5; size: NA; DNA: TGTGCCAGCAGTCCATTTAAGGGACAGGGCAATCAGCCCCAGCATTTT; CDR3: CASSPFKGQGNQPQHF
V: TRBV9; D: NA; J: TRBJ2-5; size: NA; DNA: TGTGCCAGCAGCGCCGGACTGGGGGGAGAGACCCAGTACTTC; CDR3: CASSAGLGGETQYF
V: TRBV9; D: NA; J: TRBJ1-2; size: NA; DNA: TGTGCCAGCAGCGCCTACAGCCCTGGCTACACCTTC; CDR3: CASSAYSPGYTF
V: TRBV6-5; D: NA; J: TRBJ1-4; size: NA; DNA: TGTGCCAGCAGTTTCCTAAATGAAAAACTGTTTTTT; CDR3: CASSFLNEKLFF
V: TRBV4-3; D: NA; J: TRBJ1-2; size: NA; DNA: TGCGCCAGCAGCCAAAATGTCAGGTTCAACTATGGCTACACCTTC; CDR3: CASSQNVRFNYGYTF
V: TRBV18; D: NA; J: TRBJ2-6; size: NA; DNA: TGTGCCAGCTCACCACTGCAGGGCTCTGGGGCCAACGTCCTGACTTTC; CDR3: CASSPLQGSGANVLTF
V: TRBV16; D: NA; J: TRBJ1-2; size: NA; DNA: TGTGCCAGCAGCCAATATGCGGGCGCGGGCTATGGCTACACCTTC; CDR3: CASSQYAGAGYGYTF
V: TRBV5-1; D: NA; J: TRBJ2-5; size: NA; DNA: TGCGCCAGCAGCTTGGAAGGACTCGAGGAGACCCAGTACTTC; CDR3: CASSLEGLEETQYF
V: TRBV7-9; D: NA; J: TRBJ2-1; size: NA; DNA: TGTGCCAGCAGCTCCTATACGCTCAATGAGCAGTTCTTC; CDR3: CASSSYTLNEQFF
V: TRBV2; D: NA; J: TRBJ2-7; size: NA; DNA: TGTGCCAGCAGAGACGGCTCCGGGGGGCCCTACGAGCAGTACTTC; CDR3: CASRDGSGGPYEQYF
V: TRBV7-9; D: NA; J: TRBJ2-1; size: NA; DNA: TGTGCCAGCAGCTTGAACAGGGACGTTGAGCAGTTCTTC; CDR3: CASSLNRDVEQFF
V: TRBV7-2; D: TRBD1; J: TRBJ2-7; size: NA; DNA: TGTGCCAGCACCCACGCCGGGACAGTCTACGAGCAGTACTTC; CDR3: CASTHAGTVYEQYF